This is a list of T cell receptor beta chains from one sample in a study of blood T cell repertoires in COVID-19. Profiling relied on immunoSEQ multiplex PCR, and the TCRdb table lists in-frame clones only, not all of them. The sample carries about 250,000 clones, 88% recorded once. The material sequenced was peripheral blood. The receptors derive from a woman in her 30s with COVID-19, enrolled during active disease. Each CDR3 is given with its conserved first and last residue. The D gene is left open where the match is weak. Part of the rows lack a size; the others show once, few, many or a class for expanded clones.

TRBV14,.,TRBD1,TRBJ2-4,CASSQTGGFNIQYF,TGTGCCAGCAGCCAGACAGGGGGCTTCAACATTCAGTACTTC
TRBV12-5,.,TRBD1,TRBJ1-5,CASDPDRGLDNQPQHF,TGTGCTAGTGACCCCGACAGGGGGCTTGACAATCAGCCCCAGCATTTT
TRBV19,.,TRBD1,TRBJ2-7,CASSIRDRGAYEQYF,TGTGCCAGTAGTATCCGGGACAGGGGGGCCTACGAGCAGTACTTC
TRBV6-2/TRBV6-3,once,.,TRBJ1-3,CASSYSTRSGNTIYF,TGTGCCAGCAGTTACTCGACTCGGTCTGGAAACACCATATATTTT
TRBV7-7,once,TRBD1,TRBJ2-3,CASSAEGAGNTDTQYF,TGTGCTAGCAGCGCAGAGGGGGCAGGGAACACAGATACGCAGTATTTT
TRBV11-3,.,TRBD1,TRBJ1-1,CASSVIQGVNTEAFF,TGTGCCAGCAGCGTCATACAGGGGGTGAACACTGAAGCTTTCTTT
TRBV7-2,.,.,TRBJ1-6,CASSLAPPERSSYNSPLHF,TGTGCCAGCAGCTTAGCGCCCCCCGAGAGGAGCTCCTATAATTCACCCCTCCACTTT
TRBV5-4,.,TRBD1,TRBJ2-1,CASSFRTGGSVDEQFF,TGTGCCAGCAGCTTTAGGACAGGGGGCTCTGTAGATGAGCAGTTCTTC
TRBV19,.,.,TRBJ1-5,CASSSPGGASFLEPQHF,TGTGCCAGTAGTTCCCCCGGGGGAGCGAGTTTTTTAGAGCCCCAGCATTTT
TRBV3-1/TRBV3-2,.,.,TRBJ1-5,CASSQGTGNQPQHF,TGTGCCAGCAGCCAAGGAACAGGTAATCAGCCCCAGCATTTT
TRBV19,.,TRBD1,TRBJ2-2,CASSYPPGQGTPNTGELFF,TGTGCCAGTAGTTACCCGCCGGGACAGGGGACTCCGAACACCGGGGAGCTGTTTTTT
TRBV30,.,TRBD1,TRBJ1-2,CAWTGGNYGYTF,TGTGCCTGGACAGGGGGTAACTATGGCTACACCTTC
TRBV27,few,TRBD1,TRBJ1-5,CASGTGGGNQPQHF,TGTGCCAGTGGGACAGGGGGGGGCAATCAGCCCCAGCATTTT
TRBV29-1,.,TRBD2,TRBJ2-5,CSVRLAGGQETQYF,TGCAGCGTACGACTAGCGGGGGGACAAGAGACCCAGTACTTC
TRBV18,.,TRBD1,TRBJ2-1,CASAPERGGRKFF,TGTGCCAGCGCACCCGAGAGAGGGGGCCGCAAGTTCTTC
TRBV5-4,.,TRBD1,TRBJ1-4,CASSLGRGPVATNEKLFF,TGTGCCAGCAGCTTGGGCAGGGGGCCCGTTGCAACTAATGAAAAACTGTTTTTT
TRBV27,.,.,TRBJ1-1,CASSLQGYTEAFF,TGTGCCAGCAGTTTACAGGGATACACTGAAGCTTTCTTT
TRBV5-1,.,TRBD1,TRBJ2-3,CASSVTGTGADTQYF,TGCGCCAGCAGCGTTACCGGGACAGGCGCAGATACGCAGTATTTT
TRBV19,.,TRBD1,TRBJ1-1,CASSLGTGPIRNTEAFF,TGTGCCAGTAGTTTAGGGACAGGACCTATCCGGAACACTGAAGCTTTCTTT
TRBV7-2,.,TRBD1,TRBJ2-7,CASSLGPGQAYEQYF,TGTGCCAGCAGCTTAGGACCGGGACAGGCATACGAGCAGTACTTC
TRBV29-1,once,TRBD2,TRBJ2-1,CSVAGTSGGTHNEQFF,TGCAGCGTCGCCGGGACTAGCGGGGGGACCCACAATGAGCAGTTCTTC
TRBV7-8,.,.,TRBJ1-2,CASSTGSPSGYTF,TGTGCCAGCAGTACCGGGAGCCCCTCTGGCTACACCTTC
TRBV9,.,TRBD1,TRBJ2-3,CASSVDSGQRRTDTQYF,TGTGCCAGCAGCGTAGACTCGGGACAGAGACGCACAGATACGCAGTATTTT
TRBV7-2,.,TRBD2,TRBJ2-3,CASSLAGLPGSTDTQYF,TGTGCCAGCAGCTTAGCGGGACTACCCGGGAGCACCGATACGCAGTATTTT